What follows are 17 T cell receptor beta chains derived from one specimen sequenced in a study of blood T cell repertoires in COVID-19. TCRdb's table, derived via immunoSEQ multiplex PCR, lists solely in-frame clones and lacks some. The table has about 170,000 clones, roughly 85% seen once; the top ten hold approximately 2%. Sequencing input: peripheral blood. These receptors all come from a woman of 80 years or more with acute or convalescent COVID-19.

This clone was recorded once. The chain is built from TRBV3-1 (or the pseudogene TRBV3-2) and TRBJ2-5; TRBD2 matches at 11 bases. Germline V CDR1 and CDR2: LGHDT, YNNKEL (reference sequence). V trimming: 4 bases; J trimming: 7 bases; junction bases outside the gene matches: 5. The CDR3 consists of 14 residues. CDR3 sequence (DNA): TGTGCCAGCAGCCCGGTTGGGACTAGCGGGACCCAGTACTTC. Its translation is CASSPVGTSGTQYF.

This clone was detected once. The gene calls are TRBV30 and TRBJ2-5; TRBD1 agrees at 7 bases. V trimming: 2 bases; J trimming: 5 bases; junction bases outside the gene matches: 5. Germline V gene data show CDR1 as GTSNPN and CDR2 as SVGIG (reference sequence). The CDR3 loop spans 13 amino acids. The CDR3 nucleotides are TGTGCCTGGAGTACAGGGGTAGGGGAGACCCAGTACTTC. As protein: CAWSTGVGETQYF. Filled out from reference TRBV30 and TRBJ2-5, the complete variable domain reads SQTIHQWPATLVQPVGSPLSLECTVEGTSNPNLYWYRQAAGRGLQLLFYSVGIGQISSEVPQNLSASRPQDRQFILSSKKLLLSDSGFYLCAWSTGVGETQYFGPGTRLLVL.

V and J are TRBV7-2 and TRBJ2-3; 7 bases are shared with TRBD1. The germline V gene encodes CDR1 SGHTA and CDR2 FQGNSA. The J segment lost 0 bases and the V segment lost 1 base, leaving 4 bases of the junction unmatched. The CDR3 extends over 16 amino acids. The CDR3 region has the DNA TGTGCCAGCAGCTTAGAGTCCAGGGGGAGCACAGATACGCAGTATTTT. It translates to CASSLESRGSTDTQYF.

This chain joins TRBV6-2 or TRBV6-3 and TRBJ2-7; tentative D call: TRBD2 (6 bases). V was trimmed by 6 bases and J by 2 bases, leaving 14 bases between them. This CDR3 is 14 amino acids long. Germline V gives CDR1 MNHEY, CDR2 SVGEGT. The chain's CDR3 is CASSSGGITYEQYF. CDR3 DNA sequence: TGTGCCAGCAGCTCCGGGGGTATAACCTACGAGCAGTACTTC.

This clone appeared a few times. The chain carries TRBV15 and TRBJ1-4, with TRBD1 matching over 8 bases. The CDR3 loop spans 17 amino acids. Germline V CDR1 and CDR2: LNHNV, YYDKDF (reference sequence). V lost 4 bases and J lost 4; bases outside the gene matches: 11. Here the CDR3 reads CATSKGQGEAINEKLFF. CDR3 DNA sequence: TGTGCCACCAGCAAAGGACAGGGTGAGGCGATTAATGAAAAACTGTTTTTT.

The chain couples TRBV9 to TRBJ2-2; maybe TRBD1 (5 bases). The V end lost 1 base, the J end lost 0 bases, and 7 bases lay between the germline ends. The germline V gene has CDR1 SGDLS and CDR2 YYNGEE. The CDR3 sequence is 15 residues long. The CDR3 loop is CASSVRTTNTGELFF. For the CDR3, the DNA is TGTGCCAGCAGCGTAAGGACAACGAACACCGGGGAGCTGTTTTTT.

The chain carries TRBV4-3 and TRBJ2-3; D not resolved. Germline-derived CDR1 and CDR2 are LGHNA and YSLEER. This CDR3 spans 14 amino acids. V gave up 0 bases and J gave up 4 bases, with 8 bases separating them. This chain's CDR3 is CASSQDSRADTQYF. CDR3 nucleotides: TGCGCCAGCAGCCAAGATTCCCGGGCAGATACGCAGTATTTT.

This chain joins TRBV19 and TRBJ1-6; no definite D call. With 5 bases removed from V and 7 bases from J, the gap between germline ends came to 12 bases. Germline V gene data show CDR1 as LNHDA and CDR2 as SQIVND (reference sequence). This CDR3 spans 14 amino acids. The CDR3 protein is CASSFLAGNSPLHF. CDR3 bases: TGTGCCAGTAGTTTTCTAGCCGGAAATTCACCCCTCCACTTT.

This rearrangement joins TRBV5-5 to TRBJ1-5, with TRBD1 identical over 7 bases. With 3 bases clipped from V and 3 bases from J, the junction kept 6 bases outside the gene matches. The CDR3 totals 15 residues. The V gene's germline CDR1 is SGHKS and CDR2 YYEKEE (reference sequence). The CDR3 DNA is TGTGCCAGCAGCTCCTCGGGACAGCCCAATCAGCCCCAGCATTTT. This codes for CASSSSGQPNQPQHF. Variable domain in full (rest from reference TRBV5-5 and TRBJ1-5): DAGVTQSPTHLIKTRGQQVTLRCSPISGHKSVSWYQQVLGQGPQFIFQYYEKEERGRGNFPDRFSARQFPNYSSELNVNALLLGDSALYLCASSSSGQPNQPQHFGDGTRLSIL.

The chain couples TRBV21-1 to TRBJ1-5; TRBD1 was called by the table and not checked on the DNA. TRBV21-1 is described as a pseudogene. The length of the CDR3 is 13 residues. The CDR3 coding sequence is TGTGCCATAGCAAACAGGGGAGGTCAGCCCCAGCATTTT. Protein: CAIANRGGQPQHF.

The chain is built from TRBV2 and TRBJ2-7; 9 bases fit TRBD1. The length of the CDR3 is 13 residues. Germline assignment: CDR1 SNHLY and CDR2 FYNNEI. The junction had 2 bases not matched to a gene; V was cut back by 6 bases and J by 2 bases. CDR3 loop: CASRTGGPYEQYF. The CDR3 DNA follows: TGTGCCAGCAGAACAGGGGGCCCCTACGAGCAGTACTTC. Full variable domain (rest looked up from reference TRBV2 and TRBJ2-7): EPEVTQTPSHQVTQMGQEVILRCVPISNHLYFYWYRQILGQKVEFLVSFYNNEISEKSEIFDDQFSVERPDGSNFTLKIRSTKLEDSAMYFCASRTGGPYEQYFGPGTRLTVT.

V gene TRBV4-1 combines with J gene TRBJ1-1; the D gene is possibly TRBD1 (5 bases). The V and J ends lost 0 bases and 2 bases respectively, with 19 bases between them. The length of the CDR3 is 18 residues. The germline gives CDR1 MGHRA, CDR2 YSYEKL. CDR3 DNA: TGCGCCAGCAGCCAAGAAACGGGAGGGAGAGGGGTTAACACTGAAGCTTTCTTT. It yields the protein CASSQETGGRGVNTEAFF.

Only a few counts were recorded for this clone. The chain joins TRBV5-5 to TRBJ2-7; 11 bases fit TRBD2. The CDR3 length is 16 residues. CDR1 is SGHKS and CDR2 is YYEKEE in the germline V gene (reference sequence). V lost 5 bases to trimming and J lost 7 bases; unmatched junction nucleotides: 14. This chain's CDR3 is CASSPFIAGGPPEQYF. The CDR3 bases are TGTGCCAGCAGTCCCTTCATAGCGGGGGGGCCTCCTGAGCAGTACTTC. The full variable domain, completed using reference TRBV5-5 and TRBJ2-7, is DAGVTQSPTHLIKTRGQQVTLRCSPISGHKSVSWYQQVLGQGPQFIFQYYEKEERGRGNFPDRFSARQFPNYSSELNVNALLLGDSALYLCASSPFIAGGPPEQYFGPGTRLTVT.

The rearrangement uses TRBV30 and TRBJ1-5, with unresolved D. Between the trimmed V and J ends, which lost 2 bases and 6 bases, there was a span of 11 bases. Germline V gene data show CDR1 as GTSNPN and CDR2 as SVGIG (reference sequence). The CDR3 is 13 amino acids. The DNA for the CDR3 is TGTGCCTGGAGTAGAGGAGTAAGTCAGCCCCAGCATTTT. Protein: CAWSRGVSQPQHF.

The rearrangement uses TRBV7-7 and TRBJ1-1, with D perhaps matching TRBD1 (5 bases). There are 14 residues in the CDR3. In germline, CDR1 is SSHAT, CDR2 FNYEAQ (reference sequence). The V end lost 1 base, the J end lost 1 base, and 7 bases lay between the germline ends. The CDR3 DNA sequence: TGTGCCAGCAGCTTAGTAGGGGAGAACACTGAAGCTTTCTTT. It specifies CASSLVGENTEAFF.

This rearrangement joins TRBV28 to TRBJ1-4; 10 bases line up with TRBD1. The CDR3 consists of 16 residues. V was clipped by 4 bases and J by 6 bases; unmatched bases: 8. In germline, CDR1 is MDHEN, CDR2 SYDVKM. The CDR3 loop reads CASSSQRQGADEKLFF. CDR3 coding DNA: TGTGCCAGCAGTTCCCAAAGACAGGGGGCTGATGAAAAACTGTTTTTT.

This rearrangement joins TRBV14 to TRBJ1-4; TRBD1 aligns across 8 bases. The CDR3 contains 15 residues. CDR1 SGHDN and CDR2 FVKESK come from the germline V gene. V lost 3 bases, J lost 3 bases, and 3 bases stayed unmatched. DNA for the CDR3: TGTGCCAGCAGCCAGGGACAGGCACCTAATGAAAAACTGTTTTTT. The encoded protein is CASSQGQAPNEKLFF.